Listed below are T cell receptor beta chains from one sample, sequenced in a study of cytomegalovirus exposure and HLA in healthy donors. Using immunoSEQ multiplex PCR, the repertoire was profiled, and TCRdb retains in-frame clones only, with some absent. The sample consists of 130,000 to 150,000 clones, approximately 81% of them appearing once. The specimen was PBMCs. The source of these receptors is a boy younger than 10 in good health and CMV-seronegative. CDR3s include the opening cysteine and the closing phenylalanine or tryptophan. D genes are given only for firm matches. Clone size is not always given. Where it is, it says once, few, many or a class for expanded clones.

abundance	d_gene	j_gene	v_gene	CDR3aa	CDR3nt
.	TRBD2	TRBJ2-7	TRBV6-5	CASSYGSGGEQYF	TGTGCCAGCAGTTACGGGTCGGGGGGGGAGCAGTACTTC
.	.	TRBJ2-2	TRBV7-3	CASSTSGLATTGELFF	.
few	.	TRBJ1-3	TRBV21-1	CASSTPLRGRPLCSGNTIYF	TGTGCCAGCAGCACGCCCTTGAGGGGGCGACCTCTATGCTCTGGAAACACCATATATTTT
.	.	TRBJ2-2	TRBV30	CARTSGFDTGELFF	TGTGCCCGGACGTCGGGGTTCGACACCGGGGAGCTGTTTTTT
.	.	TRBJ1-2	TRBV2	CASPAQGRGDYGYTF	TGTGCCAGTCCAGCCCAGGGGAGAGGGGACTATGGCTACACCTTC
.	.	TRBJ2-5	TRBV27	CASSLSPGGGGETQYF	TGTGCCAGCAGTTTATCGCCAGGTGGTGGTGGGGAGACCCAGTACTTC
.	TRBD1	TRBJ2-5	TRBV2	CASSVRDRGPVEETQYF	TGTGCCAGCAGTGTTCGGGACAGGGGCCCCGTCGAAGAGACCCAGTACTTC
.	TRBD2	TRBJ2-7	TRBV19	CASSPRVSGLTPQQYF	TGTGCCAGTAGCCCTCGGGTTAGCGGGCTAACTCCCCAGCAGTACTTC
.	TRBD1	TRBJ2-5	TRBV13	CASTGGIRETQYF	TGTGCCAGTACAGGGGGCATACGAGAGACCCAGTACTTC
few	TRBD1	TRBJ1-6	TRBV19	CASSFPRGHNSPLHF	TGTGCCAGTAGTTTTCCCAGGGGGCATAATTCACCCCTCCACTTT
.	.	TRBJ2-3	TRBV25-1	CASSASRIWTDTQYF	TGTGCCAGCAGTGCGAGCAGGATATGGACAGATACGCAGTATTTT
.	TRBD1	TRBJ2-7	TRBV15	CATSRQGAGYEQYF	TGTGCCACCAGCAGGCAGGGGGCCGGGTACGAGCAGTACTTC
few	.	TRBJ1-3	TRBV7-9	CASSPGGAGWNTIYF	TGTGCCAGCAGCCCCGGAGGGGCCGGTTGGAACACCATATATTTT
.	TRBD2	TRBJ2-2	TRBV7-9	CASGTSGGDYTGELFF	TGTGCCAGCGGGACTAGCGGAGGAGACTACACCGGGGAGCTGTTTTTT
.	TRBD1	TRBJ1-3	TRBV11-2	CASSLVGTAPRSGNTIYF	TGTGCCAGCAGCTTAGTAGGGACAGCCCCTCGCTCTGGAAACACCATATATTTT
.	TRBD1	TRBJ1-2	TRBV30	CAWKGGGEGYTF	TGTGCCTGGAAAGGAGGGGGCGAAGGCTACACCTTC
.	TRBD1	TRBJ1-4	TRBV27	CASRPWDRNEKLFF	TGTGCCAGCAGACCATGGGACAGGAATGAAAAACTGTTTTTT
.	TRBD2	TRBJ2-7	TRBV28	CASRLAGVYEQYF	TGTGCCAGCAGACTAGCGGGAGTCTACGAGCAGTACTTC
.	.	TRBJ1-4	TRBV2	CASSEALRAGSRKLFF	TGTGCCAGCAGTGAAGCGCTTCGGGCAGGGTCGCGTAAACTGTTTTTT
.	TRBD2	TRBJ2-1	TRBV29-1	CSVKGSGRYNEQFF	TGCAGCGTTAAGGGTAGCGGGAGGTACAATGAGCAGTTCTTC
.	.	TRBJ2-3	TRBV5-1	CASSLEGSGFSTDTQYF	TGCGCCAGCAGCTTGGAGGGTAGCGGTTTTAGCACAGATACGCAGTATTTT
.	TRBD2	TRBJ2-1	TRBV12-5	CASGLVLAGRTYNEQFF	TGTGCTAGTGGTTTGGTACTAGCGGGGCGCACCTACAATGAGCAGTTCTTC
.	.	TRBJ1-5	TRBV6-6	CASSSRVAAGGSPQHF	TGTGCCAGCAGCTCCCGGGTGGCGGCGGGTGGTTCGCCCCAGCATTTT
.	.	TRBJ2-1	TRBV25-1	CASSPNRVPNEQFF	TGTGCCAGCAGTCCCAACAGGGTGCCCAATGAGCAGTTCTTC